Listed here are 2 T cell receptor beta chains from one sample, sequenced in a study of CD8+CD57+ T cells in acquired aplastic anemia. Genomic DNA was employed as the template in profiling TCR beta VDJ and CDR3. One entry per CDR3 protein results from TCRdb running MiXCR on the reads. The sample lists fewer than 200,000 distinct CDR3 sequences, approximately 48% seen once, with about 1.8% in the top ten. Patients selected for sequencing had displayed CD8+CD57+ cell expansion by flow cytometry. Sequenced input: sorted CD4+, CD8+, or CD8+CD57+ T cells (not recorded which) from PBMCs. The receptors come from a human donor with aplastic anemia.

At least ten counts were recorded for this clonotype. V usage is TRBV7-2 and J usage is TRBJ1-5, with D hard to call. The V gene lost 2 bases and the J gene lost 1 base, with 3 bases spanning the gap. The CDR3 loop spans 13 amino acids. Germline-derived CDR1 and CDR2 are SGHTA and FQGNSA. CDR3 DNA: TGTGCCAGCAGCTTAACGAGCAATCAGCCCCAGCATTTT. Protein: CASSLTSNQPQHF.

This clonotype was seen many times. V and J are TRBV19 and TRBJ2-7; tentative D call: TRBD1 (5 bases). The V end was cut by 5 bases, the J end by 5 bases, with 19 bases between. The CDR3 has 15 amino acids. CDR1 is LNHDA and CDR2 is SQIVND in the germline V gene (reference sequence). This CDR3 reads CASSPGTRVWDEQYF. The CDR3 bases are TGTGCCAGTAGTCCAGGAACCAGGGTCTGGGACGAGCAGTACTTC.